This T cell receptor beta chain was observed in a study of OX40 agonist ivuxolimab in advanced cancers. TCRdb keeps only in-frame clones here, not all; method: immunoSEQ multiplex PCR. The sample has 43,000 or so clones, approximately 80% seen once. There are 16 residues in the CDR3. V dropped 0 bases and J dropped 3 bases, with 16 bases sitting between them. Germline V CDR1 and CDR2: SGHRS, YFSETQ. The receptor comes from an adult with an advanced solid tumor such as melanoma, head and neck, liver or kidney cancer. This rearrangement joins TRBV5-1 to TRBJ2-7; D unclear. Sequenced here: CD4+ or CD8+ T cells sorted from blood, sampled in a trial of the OX40 agonist ivuxolimab. The CDR3 nucleotides are TGCGCCAGCAGCTTGGCCCCCAGCGCAGCCCTCTACGAGCAGTACTTC. Encoded protein: CASSLAPSAALYEQYF.